Listed below are T cell receptor beta chains from one sample, sequenced in a study of Tregs in tolerant kidney transplant recipients. Profiling relied on immunoSEQ multiplex PCR, and the TCRdb table lists in-frame clones only, not all of them. The sample includes just under 65,000 clones, under 98% of them seen just once. The sample was Tregs from blood, taken before the transplant. These receptor sequences come from a human donor who received a combined kidney and bone marrow transplant. The CDR3 runs from the conserved cysteine through the conserved F or W. The D gene is left open where the match is weak. Clone size is given for some rows only: seen once, a few or many times, or a class if the clone is expanded.

j_gene: TRBJ2-1; d_gene: TRBD2; abundance: -; v_gene: TRBV9; CDR3nt: TGTGCCAGCAGCGCCCTAGCGGAGCCCTGGGGTGAGCAGTTCTTC; CDR3aa: CASSALAEPWGEQFF
j_gene: TRBJ2-2; d_gene: TRBD1; abundance: -; v_gene: TRBV6-5; CDR3nt: TGTGCCAGCAGTACTACAGGGGCCCTCACCGGGGAGCTGTTTTTT; CDR3aa: CASSTTGALTGELFF
j_gene: TRBJ1-2; d_gene: TRBD1; abundance: -; v_gene: TRBV6-6; CDR3nt: TGTGCCAGCAGTTTAACAGGGGGCTACTACTATGGCTACACCTTC; CDR3aa: CASSLTGGYYYGYTF
j_gene: TRBJ1-2; d_gene: -; abundance: -; v_gene: TRBV27; CDR3nt: TGTGCCAGCAGTTTTAGTTCAGGCTATGGCTACACCTTC; CDR3aa: CASSFSSGYGYTF
j_gene: TRBJ2-5; d_gene: -; abundance: -; v_gene: TRBV5-4; CDR3nt: TGTGCCAGCAGCAGCGCCAATACGCAAGAGACCCAGTACTTC; CDR3aa: CASSSANTQETQYF
j_gene: TRBJ2-7; d_gene: -; abundance: -; v_gene: TRBV6-1; CDR3nt: TGTGCCAGCAGTGAAAAGGGCAGGGTGGACTACGAGCAGTACTTC; CDR3aa: CASSEKGRVDYEQYF
j_gene: TRBJ1-4; d_gene: -; abundance: few; v_gene: TRBV4-3; CDR3nt: TGCGCCAGCAGCCAGATGGGGGCAGGAAAACTGTTTTTT; CDR3aa: CASSQMGAGKLFF
j_gene: TRBJ2-3; d_gene: -; abundance: -; v_gene: TRBV5-1; CDR3nt: TGCGCCAGCAGCTTGAGATTCGCCAGCGGTAGCACAGATACGCAGTATTTT; CDR3aa: CASSLRFASGSTDTQYF
j_gene: TRBJ2-1; d_gene: -; abundance: once; v_gene: TRBV2; CDR3nt: TGTGCCAGCAGCCCCTACCCTTACAATGAGCAGTTCTTC; CDR3aa: CASSPYPYNEQFF
j_gene: TRBJ2-1; d_gene: -; abundance: -; v_gene: TRBV5-1; CDR3nt: TGCGCCAGCAGCTTGGAAGGGGGACCCAATGAGCAGTTCTTC; CDR3aa: CASSLEGGPNEQFF
j_gene: TRBJ2-7; d_gene: TRBD1; abundance: -; v_gene: TRBV6-6; CDR3nt: TGTGCCAGCAGTGGCGACAGGGGCTACGAGCAGTACTTC; CDR3aa: CASSGDRGYEQYF
j_gene: TRBJ1-5; d_gene: TRBD1; abundance: -; v_gene: TRBV19; CDR3nt: TGTGCCAGTACCTCCTTGGGACAGGGGGTTTCGGATCAGCCCCAGCATTTT; CDR3aa: CASTSLGQGVSDQPQHF
j_gene: TRBJ2-1; d_gene: -; abundance: -; v_gene: TRBV15; CDR3nt: TGTGCCACCAGCAGGGGACTCCACTACAATGAGCAGTTCTTC; CDR3aa: CATSRGLHYNEQFF
j_gene: TRBJ1-4; d_gene: -; abundance: once; v_gene: TRBV19; CDR3nt: TGTGCCAGTAGAGGGGTAAATGAAAAACTGTTTTTT; CDR3aa: CASRGVNEKLFF
j_gene: TRBJ2-3; d_gene: -; abundance: -; v_gene: TRBV4-2; CDR3nt: TGTGCCAGCAGCCAAGATCTCAGTGATACGCAGTATTTT; CDR3aa: CASSQDLSDTQYF
j_gene: TRBJ2-1; d_gene: TRBD2; abundance: -; v_gene: TRBV18; CDR3nt: TGTGCCAGCTCCCTACTTCCTACTAGCGGGAGAATCAATGAGCAGTTCTTC; CDR3aa: CASSLLPTSGRINEQFF
j_gene: TRBJ2-5; d_gene: TRBD2; abundance: -; v_gene: TRBV18; CDR3nt: TGTGCCAGCTCACCAGGGACTAGCGGGACAGAGTACTTC; CDR3aa: CASSPGTSGTEYF
j_gene: TRBJ2-2; d_gene: TRBD2; abundance: -; v_gene: TRBV9; CDR3nt: TGTGCCAGCAGCCGCCGGACTAGCGGACCGAACACCGGGGAGCTGTTTTTT; CDR3aa: CASSRRTSGPNTGELFF
j_gene: TRBJ2-2; d_gene: TRBD2; abundance: -; v_gene: TRBV5-1; CDR3nt: TGCGCCAGCAGGCAAAGCGGGAGGTCGAACACCGGGGAGCTGTTTTTT; CDR3aa: CASRQSGRSNTGELFF
j_gene: TRBJ1-6; d_gene: TRBD1; abundance: -; v_gene: TRBV6-6; CDR3nt: TGTGCCAGCAGCCTCACAGGGGCCGACTATAATTCACCCCTCCACTTT; CDR3aa: CASSLTGADYNSPLHF
j_gene: TRBJ2-5; d_gene: -; abundance: medium-sized; v_gene: TRBV9; CDR3nt: TGTGCCAGCAGCCCGGGACATGGATTTCCAGAGACCCAGTACTTC; CDR3aa: CASSPGHGFPETQYF
j_gene: TRBJ2-5; d_gene: -; abundance: many; v_gene: TRBV2; CDR3nt: TGTGCCAGCAGTGAAGAGTGGGCAACCCAGTACTTC; CDR3aa: CASSEEWATQYF
j_gene: TRBJ2-7; d_gene: -; abundance: -; v_gene: TRBV16; CDR3nt: TGTGCCAGCAGCCTCGCAGTCGGGTTTTACTACGAGCAGTACTTC; CDR3aa: CASSLAVGFYYEQYF
j_gene: TRBJ2-7; d_gene: TRBD2; abundance: -; v_gene: TRBV15; CDR3nt: TGTGCCACCAGCAGAGGCGGGGGGACCTACGAGCAGTACTTC; CDR3aa: CATSRGGGTYEQYF
j_gene: TRBJ2-7; d_gene: TRBD2; abundance: once; v_gene: TRBV5-1; CDR3nt: TGCGCCAGCAGCCAAGGACTAGCGGGAGTAGGAGAGCAGTACTTC; CDR3aa: CASSQGLAGVGEQYF
j_gene: TRBJ2-3; d_gene: TRBD2; abundance: -; v_gene: TRBV7-9; CDR3nt: TGTGCCAGCAGCCTGAGGACTAGCGGGGGGGTTTTGGATACGCAGTATTTT; CDR3aa: CASSLRTSGGVLDTQYF
j_gene: TRBJ2-3; d_gene: TRBD2; abundance: -; v_gene: TRBV7-2; CDR3nt: TGTGCCAGCAGCTTAGGACTAGCGGGAGGTCCTAGCACAGATACGCAGTATTTT; CDR3aa: CASSLGLAGGPSTDTQYF
j_gene: TRBJ1-2; d_gene: -; abundance: -; v_gene: TRBV7-2; CDR3nt: TGTGCCAGCAGCTTTGCGGGAGATGGCTACACCTTC; CDR3aa: CASSFAGDGYTF
j_gene: TRBJ1-2; d_gene: -; abundance: -; v_gene: TRBV7-2; CDR3nt: TGTGCCAGCAGCTTAGGGGCATTCTATGGCTACACCTTC; CDR3aa: CASSLGAFYGYTF
j_gene: TRBJ1-3; d_gene: TRBD1; abundance: -; v_gene: TRBV13; CDR3nt: TGTGCCAGCAGCTTAGAGGGACAGCCGTACTCTGGAAACACCATATATTTT; CDR3aa: CASSLEGQPYSGNTIYF
j_gene: TRBJ2-7; d_gene: TRBD1; abundance: -; v_gene: TRBV5-1; CDR3nt: TGCGCCAGCAGCAGGGGCATTGTGGGGACAGGGCCCCACTACGAGCAGTACTTC; CDR3aa: CASSRGIVGTGPHYEQYF
j_gene: TRBJ1-2; d_gene: -; abundance: once; v_gene: TRBV29-1; CDR3nt: TGCAGCATTGGGCAGGGCGGCTACACCTTC; CDR3aa: CSIGQGGYTF
j_gene: TRBJ2-7; d_gene: -; abundance: -; v_gene: TRBV1; CDR3nt: TGCACCAGCAGCCAAGATAAAAGGGGGACTAGTCCCTACGAGCAGTACTTC; CDR3aa: CTSSQDKRGTSPYEQYF
j_gene: TRBJ1-4; d_gene: TRBD1; abundance: -; v_gene: TRBV29-1; CDR3nt: TGCAGCGTTCGCGGGACAGCTAACGAAAAACTGTTTTTT; CDR3aa: CSVRGTANEKLFF
j_gene: TRBJ2-3; d_gene: -; abundance: -; v_gene: TRBV18; CDR3nt: TGTGCCAGCTCAAGAGTTTCAGATACGCAGTATTTT; CDR3aa: CASSRVSDTQYF
j_gene: TRBJ1-5; d_gene: -; abundance: -; v_gene: TRBV19; CDR3nt: TGTGCCAGTAGTATCCAGCCGGGAGTTGGTAGCAATCAGCCCCAGCATTTT; CDR3aa: CASSIQPGVGSNQPQHF
j_gene: TRBJ1-1; d_gene: -; abundance: -; v_gene: TRBV19; CDR3nt: TGTGCCAGTAGGGCAGGGGCTGGCACTGAAGCTTTCTTT; CDR3aa: CASRAGAGTEAFF
j_gene: TRBJ2-2; d_gene: TRBD1; abundance: -; v_gene: TRBV28; CDR3nt: TGTGCCAGCCGACAGGGGGCCGGGGAGCTGTTTTTT; CDR3aa: CASRQGAGELFF
j_gene: TRBJ2-1; d_gene: -; abundance: -; v_gene: TRBV19; CDR3nt: TGTGCCAGTAGAGCCCAGGGGTCTATCTCGGGTGAGCAGTTCTTC; CDR3aa: CASRAQGSISGEQFF
j_gene: TRBJ1-2; d_gene: -; abundance: once; v_gene: TRBV7-9; CDR3nt: TGTGCCAGCAGCTTAAGGAGGGTGGTCGCGCTTAACTATGGCTACACCTTC; CDR3aa: CASSLRRVVALNYGYTF
j_gene: TRBJ1-2; d_gene: TRBD1; abundance: -; v_gene: TRBV11-3; CDR3nt: TGTGCCAGCAGCCAGGACAGGGCCACCGTCTATGGCTACACCTTC; CDR3aa: CASSQDRATVYGYTF
j_gene: TRBJ2-1; d_gene: TRBD2; abundance: once; v_gene: TRBV19; CDR3nt: TGTGCCAGTAGTATGGGTCCAAATAGCGGGAGGGCCCATGAGCAGTTCTTC; CDR3aa: CASSMGPNSGRAHEQFF
j_gene: TRBJ2-2; d_gene: -; abundance: -; v_gene: TRBV11-2; CDR3nt: TGTGCCAGCAGCTCAGCACAGGGAGCCGGGGAGCTGTTTTTT; CDR3aa: CASSSAQGAGELFF
j_gene: TRBJ2-5; d_gene: TRBD2; abundance: once; v_gene: TRBV11-3; CDR3nt: TGTGCCAGCAGCCAGACTAGCGGGGCCATTTGGGGGACCCAGTACTTC; CDR3aa: CASSQTSGAIWGTQYF
j_gene: TRBJ2-1; d_gene: -; abundance: -; v_gene: TRBV4-3; CDR3nt: TGCGCCAGCAGCCACCGCTGGGGCGAAGGGGGCTCCTACAATGAGCAGTTCTTC; CDR3aa: CASSHRWGEGGSYNEQFF
j_gene: TRBJ2-3; d_gene: -; abundance: -; v_gene: TRBV10-3; CDR3nt: TGTGCCATCAGTGTTTTAGGGGGCACAGATACGCAGTATTTT; CDR3aa: CAISVLGGTDTQYF
j_gene: TRBJ2-1; d_gene: TRBD2; abundance: -; v_gene: TRBV6-1; CDR3nt: TGTGCCAGCAGTGAAGGGACTAGCGGGAGCGATGAGCAGTTCTTC; CDR3aa: CASSEGTSGSDEQFF
j_gene: TRBJ2-7; d_gene: TRBD2; abundance: -; v_gene: TRBV10-3; CDR3nt: TGTGCCATCAGTGCGCTAGCGGGGGGTTACGAGCAGTACTTC; CDR3aa: CAISALAGGYEQYF
j_gene: TRBJ2-7; d_gene: -; abundance: -; v_gene: TRBV12-5; CDR3nt: TGTGCTAGTGGTTTGGCTGGCATCTACGAGCAGTACTTC; CDR3aa: CASGLAGIYEQYF
j_gene: TRBJ1-6; d_gene: TRBD1; abundance: -; v_gene: TRBV19; CDR3nt: TGTGCCAGTAGTGCAGACAGGGGGCAGATTAATTCACCCCTCCACTTT; CDR3aa: CASSADRGQINSPLHF
j_gene: TRBJ2-6; d_gene: -; abundance: -; v_gene: TRBV19; CDR3nt: TGTGCCAGTAGGCCGGCAGGGGGGCTCTCTGGGGCCAACGTCCTGACTTTC; CDR3aa: CASRPAGGLSGANVLTF
j_gene: TRBJ2-3; d_gene: -; abundance: -; v_gene: TRBV11-3; CDR3nt: TGTGCCAGCAGCCTAACAGGGCGTGATACGCAGTATTTT; CDR3aa: CASSLTGRDTQYF
j_gene: TRBJ2-7; d_gene: TRBD2; abundance: -; v_gene: TRBV6-5; CDR3nt: TGTGCCAGCAGTTACACTAGCGGGAGTGGGTACGAGCAGTACTTC; CDR3aa: CASSYTSGSGYEQYF
j_gene: TRBJ2-3; d_gene: -; abundance: -; v_gene: TRBV7-2; CDR3nt: TGTGCCAGCAGCCAACCGACAGCTAGCACAGATACGCAGTATTTT; CDR3aa: CASSQPTASTDTQYF
j_gene: TRBJ2-7; d_gene: TRBD1; abundance: -; v_gene: TRBV7-2; CDR3nt: TGTGCCAGCAGCTTAGTCTCACAGGGGACCTACGAGCAGTACTTC; CDR3aa: CASSLVSQGTYEQYF